Below, 22 T cell receptor beta chains from the same sample are listed, as sequenced in a study of PD-1 blockade in classical Hodgkin lymphoma. Data came from immunoSEQ multiplex PCR; TCRdb stores just in-frame clones and leaves some out. The table has 25,000 to 35,000 clones, approximately 70% seen once. Relapses following autologous stem cell transplantation were seen in all patients, with brentuximab vedotin exposure varying. Sequences were derived from peripheral blood mononuclear cells (PBMCs), sampled before the second cycle of nivolumab. Receptors originate from a human donor with classical Hodgkin lymphoma.

The CDR3 sequence: CASSPRQSPGGYGYTF. DNA of the CDR3: TGTGCCAGCAGCCCCAGGCAGAGCCCAGGCGGCTATGGCTACACCTTC. J is TRBJ1-2 and V is TRBV9, with unresolved D. The CDR3 sequence is 16 residues long. Germline V gene lookup returns CDR1 SGDLS and CDR2 YYNGEE. The V end lost 4 bases, the J end lost 4 bases, and 20 bases lay between the germline ends.

The chain employs TRBV7-9 and TRBJ2-1, with TRBD2 identical over 9 bases. The V gene's germline CDR1 is SEHNR and CDR2 FQNEAQ (reference sequence). CDR3 length: 14 amino acids. The junction had 5 bases not matched to a gene; V was cut back by 5 bases and J by 6 bases. CDR3 in DNA: TGTGCCAGCAGCGTAAATAGCGGGGGCAATGAGCAGTTCTTC. Translation: CASSVNSGGNEQFF. Using reference TRBV7-9 and TRBJ2-1 for the parts outside the CDR3, the full variable domain is DTGVSQNPRHKITKRGQNVTFRCDPISEHNRLYWYRQTLGQGPEFLTYFQNEAQLEKSRLLSDRFSAERPKGSFSTLEIQRTEQGDSAMYLCASSVNSGGNEQFFGPGTRLTVL.

The V and J genes are TRBV6-5 and TRBJ2-5; D is perhaps TRBD1 (5 bases). The DNA end is a closer match to TRBJ2-7, so the J assignment may be wrong. The CDR3 is 13 amino acids. Germline CDR1 and CDR2: MNHEY and SVGAGI. The CDR3 sequence: CASRNRYGYEQYF. For the CDR3, the DNA is TGTGCCAGCAGGAACAGGTACGGCTACGAGCAGTACTTC.

CDR3 amino acids: CASRGQVSSPLHF. DNA of the CDR3: TGTGCCAGCAGAGGACAGGTTAGCTCACCCCTCCACTTT. The rearrangement uses TRBV25-1 and TRBJ1-6; 7 bases agree with TRBD1. V was clipped by 6 bases and J by 10 bases; unmatched bases: 6. CDR1 and CDR2 from the germline V gene are MGHDK and SYGVNS. The CDR3 runs to 13 residues.

A word on this clone: The same CDR3 is also encoded by other DNA sequences in this sample. The chain couples TRBV10-3 to TRBJ1-5; D call uncertain. This CDR3 spans 12 amino acids. Germline CDR1 is ENHRY and CDR2 is SYGVKD. V shed 6 bases and J shed 0 bases, with 3 bases lying between them. The CDR3: CAISDSNQPQHF. As DNA, the CDR3 is TGTGCCATCAGCGATAGCAATCAGCCCCAGCATTTT.

The V call is TRBV6-1, the J call TRBJ2-1; 7 positions agree with TRBD1. CDR1 and CDR2 (germline): MNHNS, SASEGT. The CDR3 consists of 15 residues. Trimming removed 1 base from V and 8 bases from J; junction bases left unmatched: 8. As DNA, the CDR3 is TGTGCCAGCAGTGAAGAATCGGCAGGGGGTGATGAGCAGTTCTTC. It yields the protein CASSEESAGGDEQFF.

The rearrangement uses TRBV11-2 and TRBJ2-1; weak D call: TRBD1 (5 bases). V was shortened by 5 bases and J by 8 bases, with 10 bases between the two germline ends. Per germline, CDR1 SGHAT and CDR2 FQNNGV. The CDR3 runs to 12 residues. CDR3 nucleotide sequence: TGTGCCAGCAGCCCCCTGGGGCATGAGCAGTTCTTC. Encoded protein: CASSPLGHEQFF.

CDR3 in amino acids: CASSLGQLYNEQFF. For the CDR3, the DNA is TGTGCCAGCAGCTTGGGGCAGCTCTACAATGAGCAGTTCTTC. The chain is built from TRBV5-5 and TRBJ2-1; no clear D. The CDR3 runs to 14 residues. Germline-derived CDR1 and CDR2 are SGHKS and YYEKEE (reference sequence). The ends were cut back, 0 bases at V and 3 bases at J, with 7 bases in the middle.

The genes are TRBV18 and TRBJ1-6; 10 positions match TRBD1. Trimming at V came to 6 bases and at J to 7 bases, leaving 9 bases not matched to a gene. The V gene's germline CDR1 is KGHSH and CDR2 LQKENI. The CDR3 runs to 16 residues. CDR3 coding DNA: TGTGCCAGCTCGCCGACAGGGGGCATTGGAAATTCACCCCTCCACTTT. This translates into CASSPTGGIGNSPLHF. The whole variable domain, filled in from reference TRBV18 and TRBJ1-6, reads NAGVMQNPRHLVRRRGQEARLRCSPMKGHSHVYWYRQLPEEGLKFMVYLQKENIIDESGMPKERFSAEFPKEGPSILRIQQVVRGDSAAYFCASSPTGGIGNSPLHFGNGTRLTVT.

The chain carries TRBV5-1 and TRBJ2-5; 10 positions match TRBD2. CDR3 length: 15 amino acids. Per the germline V gene, CDR1 is SGHRS and CDR2 is YFSETQ. The junction had 3 bases not matched to a gene; V was cut back by 0 bases and J by 4 bases. The CDR3 DNA sequence: TGCGCCAGCAGCTTGGTTGCTAGCGGGGGAGAGACCCAGTACTTC. As protein: CASSLVASGGETQYF.

V gene TRBV6-5 combines with J gene TRBJ2-1; D is possibly TRBD2 (6 bases). Between the trimmed V and J ends, which lost 4 bases and 8 bases, there was a span of 18 bases. The CDR3 totals 15 residues. Germline V gene lookup returns CDR1 MNHEY and CDR2 SVGAGI. DNA of the CDR3: TGTGCCAGCAGTTTACGGAGGGTGGGGGTCGATGAGCAGTTCTTC. Translation gives CASSLRRVGVDEQFF.

This rearrangement joins TRBV28 to TRBJ1-6, with 8 bases matching TRBD1. The CDR3 totals 15 residues. V gave up 5 bases and J gave up 10 bases; unmatched junction bases: 10. Germline-derived CDR1 and CDR2 are MDHEN and SYDVKM. CDR3 amino acids: CASSPDRVGGSPLHF. CDR3 DNA: TGTGCCAGCAGTCCGGACAGGGTTGGAGGGTCACCCCTCCACTTT. Combining the CDR3 with reference TRBV28 and TRBJ1-6 gives the whole variable domain DVKVTQSSRYLVKRTGEKVFLECVQDMDHENMFWYRQDPGLGLRLIYFSYDVKMKEKGDIPEGYSVSREKKERFSLILESASTNQTSMYLCASSPDRVGGSPLHFGNGTRLTVT.

The J gene is TRBJ1-5, the V gene TRBV2; 7 positions agree with TRBD1. The junction had 5 bases not matched to a gene; V was cut back by 6 bases and J by 6 bases. Germline loops: CDR1 SNHLY, CDR2 FYNNEI. The CDR3 contains 13 residues. In DNA form, the CDR3 reads TGTGCCAGCAGCACAGGGGCGCCTCAGCCCCAGCATTTT. This gives the protein CASSTGAPQPQHF.

The genes are TRBV11-2 and TRBJ2-3, with D possibly being TRBD2 (6 bases). The CDR3 length is 14 residues. The germline V and J ends were trimmed by 1 base and 1 base, with 6 bases remaining between them. From germline, CDR1 is SGHAT and CDR2 FQNNGV. CDR3 protein: CASSLGEGTDTQYF. DNA of the CDR3: TGTGCCAGCAGCTTAGGGGAGGGCACAGATACGCAGTATTTT.

This clone was seen more than once but under ten times. The rearrangement links TRBV7-2 to TRBJ2-3; D is uncertain. Germline loops: CDR1 SGHTA, CDR2 FQGNSA. The CDR3 has 15 amino acids. Trimming left V 3 bases short and J 6 bases short, with 16 bases between. CDR3 protein: CASSFSIRSEDTQYF. CDR3 in DNA: TGTGCCAGCAGCTTTTCTATAAGGTCGGAGGATACGCAGTATTTT.

This chain joins TRBV7-2 and TRBJ1-5; D perhaps matches TRBD1 (6 bases). There are 13 residues in the CDR3. Per germline, CDR1 SGHTA and CDR2 FQGNSA. V dropped 5 bases and J dropped 8 bases, with 13 bases sitting between them. The CDR3 DNA is TGTGCCAGCAGCCCGGACAGCCGAGAGCCCCAGCATTTT. Encoded protein: CASSPDSREPQHF.

This clone was recorded a few times. This chain joins TRBV27 and TRBJ1-6; D gene ambiguous. V lost 4 bases, J lost 3 bases, and 4 bases lay in between. Germline lookup yields CDR1 MNHEY and CDR2 SMNVEV (reference sequence). The CDR3 has 13 residues. The CDR3, as DNA: TGTGCCAGCAGTTGGGACTATAATTCACCCCTCCACTTT. It specifies CASSWDYNSPLHF.

V usage is TRBV7-8 and J usage is TRBJ2-3; 8 bases match TRBD1. The V gene's germline CDR1 is SGHVS and CDR2 FQNEAQ. The CDR3 is made up of 15 amino acids. Trimming took 4 bases from V and 2 from J; bases not matched to a gene: 5. The CDR3, as DNA: TGTGCCAGCAGCTCTCGACAGGGGATCACAGATACGCAGTATTTT. Residues: CASSSRQGITDTQYF.

The V gene is TRBV4-2, the J gene TRBJ1-3, with D tentatively TRBD1 (5 bases). This CDR3 spans 16 amino acids. Germline values: CDR1 LGHNA, CDR2 YNFKEQ. Trimming removed 3 bases from V and 0 bases from J, with 12 bases in between. The CDR3 spells CASSQETAISGNTIYF. CDR3 bases: TGTGCCAGCAGCCAGGAGACAGCGATCTCTGGAAACACCATATATTTT.

The chain has TRBV6-5 and TRBJ1-4, with D possibly being TRBD1 (5 bases). Germline lookup yields CDR1 MNHEY and CDR2 SVGAGI. This CDR3 spans 15 amino acids. The V and J ends lost 0 bases and 5 bases respectively, with 10 bases between them. The CDR3 DNA is TGTGCCAGCAGTTACTCGGGGCACGCCAATGAAAAACTGTTTTTT. Residues: CASSYSGHANEKLFF.

In DNA, the CDR3 is TGTGCCAGCAGCCGGGGACTGAACTATGGCTACACCTTC. As protein: CASSRGLNYGYTF. The chain uses TRBV11-2 and TRBJ1-2, with D possibly being TRBD1 (5 bases). Germline V gene lookup returns CDR1 SGHAT and CDR2 FQNNGV. The CDR3 loop spans 13 amino acids. With 5 bases removed from V and 2 bases from J, the gap between germline ends came to 9 bases.

This sequence joins TRBV2 and TRBJ2-1; TRBD2 is a possible D gene (6 bases). The CDR3 length is 15 residues. Between the trimmed V and J ends, which lost 4 bases and 4 bases, there was a span of 14 bases. Germline CDR1 reads SNHLY; CDR2 reads FYNNEI. CDR3 DNA sequence: TGTGCCAGCAGTGGATCGGGGGTAGAGTACAATGAGCAGTTCTTC. Translated, it gives CASSGSGVEYNEQFF. The whole variable domain, filled in from reference TRBV2 and TRBJ2-1, reads EPEVTQTPSHQVTQMGQEVILRCVPISNHLYFYWYRQILGQKVEFLVSFYNNEISEKSEIFDDQFSVERPDGSNFTLKIRSTKLEDSAMYFCASSGSGVEYNEQFFGPGTRLTVL.